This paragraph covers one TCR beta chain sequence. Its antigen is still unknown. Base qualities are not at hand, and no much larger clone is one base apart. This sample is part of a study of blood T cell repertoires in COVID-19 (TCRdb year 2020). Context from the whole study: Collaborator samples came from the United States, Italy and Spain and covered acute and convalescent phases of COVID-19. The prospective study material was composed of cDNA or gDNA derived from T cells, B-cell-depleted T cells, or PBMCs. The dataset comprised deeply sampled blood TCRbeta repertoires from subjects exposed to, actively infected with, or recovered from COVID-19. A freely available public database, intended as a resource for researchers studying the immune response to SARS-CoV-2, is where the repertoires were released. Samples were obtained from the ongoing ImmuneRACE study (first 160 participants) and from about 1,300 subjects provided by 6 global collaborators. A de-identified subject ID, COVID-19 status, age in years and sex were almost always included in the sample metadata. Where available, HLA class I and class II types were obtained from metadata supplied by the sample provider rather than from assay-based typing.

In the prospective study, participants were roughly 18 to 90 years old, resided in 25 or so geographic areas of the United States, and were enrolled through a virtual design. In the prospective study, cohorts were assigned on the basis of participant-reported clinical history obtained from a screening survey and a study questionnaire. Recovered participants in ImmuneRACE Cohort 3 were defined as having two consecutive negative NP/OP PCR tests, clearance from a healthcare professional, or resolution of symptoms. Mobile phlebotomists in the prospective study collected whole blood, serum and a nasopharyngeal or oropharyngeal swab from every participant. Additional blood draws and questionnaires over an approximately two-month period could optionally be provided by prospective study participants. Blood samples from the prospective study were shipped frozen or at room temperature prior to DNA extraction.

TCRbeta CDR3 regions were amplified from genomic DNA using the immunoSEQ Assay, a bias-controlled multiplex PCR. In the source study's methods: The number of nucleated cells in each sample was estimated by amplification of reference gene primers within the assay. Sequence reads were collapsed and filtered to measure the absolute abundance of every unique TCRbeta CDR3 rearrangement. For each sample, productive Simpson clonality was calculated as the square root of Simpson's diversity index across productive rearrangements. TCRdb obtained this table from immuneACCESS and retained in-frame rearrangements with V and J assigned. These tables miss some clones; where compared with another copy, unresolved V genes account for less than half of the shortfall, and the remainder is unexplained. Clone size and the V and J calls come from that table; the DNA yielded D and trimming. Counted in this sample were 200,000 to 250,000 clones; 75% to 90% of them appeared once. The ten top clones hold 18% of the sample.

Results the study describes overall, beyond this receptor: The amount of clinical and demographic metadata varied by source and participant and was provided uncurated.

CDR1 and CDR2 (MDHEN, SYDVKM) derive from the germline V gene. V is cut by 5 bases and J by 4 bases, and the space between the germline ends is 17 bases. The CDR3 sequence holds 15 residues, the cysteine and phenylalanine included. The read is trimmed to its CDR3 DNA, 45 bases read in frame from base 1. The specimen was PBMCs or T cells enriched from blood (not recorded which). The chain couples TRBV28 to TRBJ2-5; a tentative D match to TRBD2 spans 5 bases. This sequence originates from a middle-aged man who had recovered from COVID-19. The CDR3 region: CASSLSWGVGETQYF. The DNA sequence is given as TGTGCCAGCAGTCTCTCGTGGGGAGTCGGAGAGACCCAGTACTTC.